The 5 T cell receptor beta chains reported below all come from one sample, sequenced in a study of OX40 agonist ivuxolimab in advanced cancers. The protocol was immunoSEQ multiplex PCR, while the TCRdb copy is restricted to in-frame clones and leaves out a portion. The sample yields over 150,000 clones, approximately 94% seen once. This specimen was CD4+ or CD8+ T cells sorted from blood, taken in a trial of the OX40 agonist ivuxolimab. The receptors derive from an adult with an advanced solid tumor such as melanoma, head and neck, liver or kidney cancer.

The V and J genes are TRBV5-4 and TRBJ1-6; 8 bases fit TRBD1. The length of the CDR3 is 14 residues. V lost 4 bases, J lost 7 bases, and 4 bases stayed unmatched. Germline V gene sequence: CDR1 SGHNT, CDR2 YYREEE (reference sequence). CDR3 sequence: CASSPRQGNSPLHF. CDR3 sequence (DNA): TGTGCCAGCAGCCCCCGACAGGGGAATTCACCCCTCCACTTT.

V gene TRBV7-9 combines with J gene TRBJ1-3, with a weak D call TRBD1 (6 bases). V was clipped by 7 bases and J by 0 bases, with 16 bases between them. CDR1 is SEHNR, CDR2 FQNEAQ, per germline (reference sequence). The CDR3 totals 16 residues. The CDR3 is CASTLSDSHSGNTIYF. DNA for the CDR3: TGTGCCAGCACCCTTTCGGACAGTCACTCTGGAAACACCATATATTTT.

The gene calls are TRBV13 and TRBJ1-5; D is undetermined. Trimming cost V 5 bases and J 4 bases, with 21 bases left between them. Germline CDR1 and CDR2: PRHDT and FYEKMQ (reference sequence). This CDR3 has 17 residues. CDR3 amino acids: CASSHMGNGWKNQPQHF. The CDR3 nucleotides are TGTGCCAGCAGCCACATGGGGAACGGGTGGAAAAATCAGCCCCAGCATTTT.

This rearrangement joins TRBV10-1 to TRBJ1-1; D gene ambiguous. This CDR3 is built from 13 residues. Between the trimmed V and J ends, which lost 0 bases and 7 bases, there was a span of 9 bases. Germline CDR1 and CDR2: WNHNN and SYGVQD (reference sequence). The CDR3 nucleotides read TGCGCCAGCAGTGAGTCGGGAACAAGTGAAGCTTTCTTT. Protein: CASSESGTSEAFF.

The chain recombines TRBV5-1 with TRBJ2-7; TRBD1 matches 7 bases. V lost 0 bases, J lost 5 bases, and 8 bases stayed unmatched. The CDR3 runs 15 residues. Germline V CDR1 and CDR2: SGHRS, YFSETQ. CDR3 coding DNA: TGCGCCAGCAGCTTGGGGAGACAGGGTCGGAACGAGCAGTACTTC. It translates to CASSLGRQGRNEQYF. Together with reference TRBV5-1 and TRBJ2-7, the CDR3 gives the full variable domain: KAGVTQTPRYLIKTRGQQVTLSCSPISGHRSVSWYQQTPGQGLQFLFEYFSETQRNKGNFPGRFSGRQFSNSRSEMNVSTLELGDSALYLCASSLGRQGRNEQYFGPGTRLTVT.